The entry below gives a single T cell receptor (beta chain) sequence along with its context. The authors' processing: The authors estimated nucleated cell counts from reference gene primer amplification. Using immunoSEQ multiplex PCR, the repertoire was profiled, and TCRdb retains in-frame clones only, with some absent. V and J calls and clone size are those listed in that table; D and trimming were worked out from the DNA. The table has about 64,000 clones, more than 75% seen once. These data come from a study of blood T cell repertoires in COVID-19. Background on the study: T cells, B-cell-depleted T cells, or PBMCs provided the cDNA or gDNA that served as material.

V was pared by 0 bases and J by 14 bases, with 12 bases of the junction left unmatched. CDR3 size: 14 residues. Germline-derived CDR1 and CDR2 are GTSNPN and SVGIG (reference sequence). The receptor was derived from a man in his fifties or sixties with active COVID-19. Input material: peripheral blood. The V call is TRBV30, the J call TRBJ1-2, with 10 bases aligning to TRBD1. This chain's CDR3 is CAWSVLGTGELGTF. Written as DNA, the CDR3 is TGTGCCTGGAGTGTACTCGGGACAGGGGAGTTGGGGACCTTC.